This entry is about one TCR beta chain. No antigen is known for it. Between the trimmed V and J ends, which lost 0 bases and 7 bases, there was a span of 9 bases. The CDR3 covers 14 residues. CDR1 is LNHNV and CDR2 is YYDKDF in the germline V gene (reference sequence). Sequencing was performed with immunoSEQ multiplex PCR; in TCRdb, only in-frame clones are kept and a portion is missing. The top ten hold roughly 14% of the sample, which has tens of thousands of clones, over 60% seen once. The record originates from a study of cytotoxic CD8 clonotypes in ibrutinib-treated CLL. In the study overall: After a median of around 68 months, 14 patients stayed remitted and some twelve progressed; responses had been partial in roughly 25 and complete in 2. On average, roughly 94,000 productive rearrangements and some 240,000 productive templates per sample. Study outcomes and limitations: The public clonotypes identified were infrequent and showed contraction or stability on treatment.

This chain uses TRBV15 with TRBJ2-2, with D unclear. The specimen was PBMCs, collected after 12 months of ibrutinib treatment. The TCR originated in a human donor with chronic lymphocytic leukemia. CDR3 in DNA: TGTGCCACCAGCAGAGATAGAAGGGTCGGGGAGCTGTTTTTT. Translating it yields CATSRDRRVGELFF.